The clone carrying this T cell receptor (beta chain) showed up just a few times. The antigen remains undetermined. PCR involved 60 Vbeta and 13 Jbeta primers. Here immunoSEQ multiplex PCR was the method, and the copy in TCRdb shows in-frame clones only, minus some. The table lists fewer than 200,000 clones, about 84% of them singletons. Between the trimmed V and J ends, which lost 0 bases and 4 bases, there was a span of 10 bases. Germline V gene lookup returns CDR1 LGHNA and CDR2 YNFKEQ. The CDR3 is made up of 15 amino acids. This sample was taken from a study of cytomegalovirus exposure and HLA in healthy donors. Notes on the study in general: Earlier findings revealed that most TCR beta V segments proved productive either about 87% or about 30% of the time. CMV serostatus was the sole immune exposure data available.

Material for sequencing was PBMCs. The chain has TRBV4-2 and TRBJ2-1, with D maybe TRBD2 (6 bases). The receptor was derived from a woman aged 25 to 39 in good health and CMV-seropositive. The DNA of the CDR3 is TGTGCCAGCAGCCAAGACAGGGCGGGATACAATGAGCAGTTCTTC. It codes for CASSQDRAGYNEQFF.